This T cell receptor (beta chain) is from a study of blood T cells in healthy people across ages. Per the germline V gene, CDR1 is DFQATT and CDR2 is SNEGSKA (reference sequence). This CDR3 has 12 residues. Trimming left V 1 base short and J 8 bases short, with 12 bases between. Alongside a J-beta primer mix, a sample-barcoded 5' primer served in a second PCR lasting roughly 6 to 12 cycles. Each CDR3 protein gets one entry after TCRdb re-called the 5' RACE reads with MiXCR. The sample lists approximately 800,000 distinct CDR3 sequences; about 61% were seen once. The specimen was blood. V gene TRBV20-1 combines with J gene TRBJ2-7; D unresolved. The source of this sequence is a man aged 35 to 55 in good health. In DNA, the CDR3 is TGCAGTGCTAGAGTCCAAGGGCGGAAGCAGTACTTC. This sequence encodes CSARVQGRKQYF.